This TCR beta chain was retrieved from a study of technical replicates of blood from a handful of donors. CDR3 length: 13 residues. V was shortened by 1 base and J by 3 bases, with 7 bases between the two germline ends. Germline V gene lookup returns CDR1 SGHRS and CDR2 YFSETQ. Assay: immunoSEQ multiplex PCR; the TCRdb copy retains only in-frame clones and omits some. The sample holds roughly 13,000 clones, about four fifths seen once. The receptor's source is a human donor in good health. This sequence joins TRBV5-1 and TRBJ2-5; D call uncertain. Sequencing used PBMCs. CDR3 protein: CASSLTREETQYF. DNA for the CDR3: TGCGCCAGCAGCTTGACGAGAGAAGAGACCCAGTACTTC.